This T cell receptor (beta chain) was sequenced during a study of vaccination and CD4 T cells after COVID-19 (dated by TCRdb to 2022 to 2024). A note on the overall study: Convalescent patients had a positive SARS-CoV-2 result on nasal swab PCR, and of these patients, fewer than ten had mild disease and one had severe disease. Control cultures received a CEFX viral epitope pool as the positive control, an HIV-1 Nef peptide pool as the negative control, or no peptide. Post-COVID blood samples from convalescent patients were collected a median of around 100 days after diagnosis, with a range of 35 to 161 days. Participants received two doses of either the Pfizer-BioNTech BNT162b2 vaccine (n=8) or the Moderna mRNA-1273 vaccine (n=2). The spike-specific CD4+ TCR repertoire was compared before and after mRNA vaccination in over nine COVID-19 convalescent patients and a handful of infection-naive healthy vaccine recipients. Post-vaccine blood samples were obtained a median of approximately 70 days after the second vaccine dose, with a range of roughly 13 to 250 days. Overlapping spike peptide pools from SARS-CoV-2 and from the common cold coronaviruses HCoV-NL63, HCoV-OC43 and HCoV-229E were used as culture stimuli. The convalescent cohort included six males and four females, with two Hispanic individuals, seven Caucasians, two Asians and one multiracial person. Broad study findings and their caveats: In convalescent patients, a median about 84% of post-vaccine SARS-CoV-2-reactive clones were detected only after vaccination, and vaccine-specific priming was suggested by this finding. The study included relatively few convalescent patients and did not analyze early timepoints after natural infection. The median count of SARS-CoV-2-reactive clonotypes went up from 20 to 25 after infection to 30 to 40 after vaccination, although the change was not significant. Of the vaccine-specific clones found in convalescent patients, nearly all (304 of 307) were mono-reactive for SARS-CoV-2 spike instead of being cross-reactive with common cold coronaviruses.

Library preparation employed PCR. DNA from cultured CD4+ T cells was subjected to TCR sequencing with the Oncomine TCR Beta short-read assay at the Johns Hopkins FTIC core. Genomic DNA was extracted from the cultured CD4+ T cells with the QIAamp micro DNA kit. Oncomine TCR Beta libraries from cultured CD4+ T cells were pooled with unique dual indexes and sequenced on an Illumina iSeq 100. The paper's data handling went like this. Non-productive sequences were removed, and CDR3s not starting with C, not ending with F or W, or shorter than 7 amino acids were discarded. Antigen-specific clonotypes were identified with the MANAFEST web application by comparing peptide-stimulated wells with reference and other culture wells. To be called positive, a clone needed an FDR below 0.05, an odds ratio above 5, and a productive frequency above 0.1% in at least two of three replicate wells. A clonotype counted as cross-reactive if it showed significant expansion both in the SARS-CoV-2 spike wells and in at least one common cold coronavirus spike condition. CDR3 homology was assessed with Levenshtein distances (stringdist) and unrooted phylogenetic trees (ape) in R version 3.6.1. Starting from the raw public reads, TCRdb applied fastp trimming at Q25, assembled clones with MiXCR and retained in-frame beta chains. Every entry covers one CDR3 protein and lists the most common genes and DNA from its rows. The V and J calls, along with clone size, are taken from TCRdb and not from the paper's own processing. The sample records about 16,000 distinct CDR3 sequences, approximately 54% of which are singletons. Roughly 10% of the sample goes to the ten largest clones.

A word on this clonotype: Its antigen is not yet known. Base qualities are not recorded, but no much larger clone differs from it by a single base.

Measured from the cysteine to the phenylalanine, the CDR3 is 16 residues long. The CDR3 DNA has 48 bases and is translated from base 1. Looking up the germline V gene (reference sequence) yields CDR1 DFQATT and CDR2 SNEGSKA. Germline trimming amounts to 3 bases on V and 7 bases on J, with 10 as the count of junction bases outside the gene matches. This specimen's treatment or condition label, interpreted: approximately 11-day PBMC culture with coronavirus spike peptide pools or control peptides (ViraFEST assay). The ViraFEST assay was used in the study, in which antigen-specific T cells were expanded with peptide pools and expanded clonotypes were subsequently identified by TCR sequencing. The convalescent patients' positive SARS-CoV-2 PCR tests fell between March and December 2020, which was before the Alpha, Beta and Delta variants emerged in the United States. Each well held about 1.8 million PBMCs cultured with roughly 10 ug/ml peptide pools in IMDM containing approximately 5% human AB serum and roughly 10 IU/ml IL-2. Half of the culture medium was replaced with fresh IL-2-containing medium on days 3 and 7. After approximately 11 days of culture, CD4+ T cells were isolated by negative selection with the EasySep CD4+ T cell isolation kit. Ficoll-Paque Plus gradient centrifugation was used to isolate PBMCs from whole blood, and the isolated PBMCs were then either used fresh or cryopreserved at -140C. Culture conditions were generally each tested in triplicate wells.

This TCR was recovered from a human donor who had recovered from COVID-19. The sequenced sample was CD4+ T cells from blood, cultured in vitro. This sequence uses TRBV20-1 and TRBJ1-6; 9 central bases correspond to TRBD1. The nucleotide sequence reads as follows: TGCAGTGCTAGTCCCGATCCGGACAGGGGAAATTCACCCCTCCACTTT. Translated, it gives CSASPDPDRGNSPLHF.